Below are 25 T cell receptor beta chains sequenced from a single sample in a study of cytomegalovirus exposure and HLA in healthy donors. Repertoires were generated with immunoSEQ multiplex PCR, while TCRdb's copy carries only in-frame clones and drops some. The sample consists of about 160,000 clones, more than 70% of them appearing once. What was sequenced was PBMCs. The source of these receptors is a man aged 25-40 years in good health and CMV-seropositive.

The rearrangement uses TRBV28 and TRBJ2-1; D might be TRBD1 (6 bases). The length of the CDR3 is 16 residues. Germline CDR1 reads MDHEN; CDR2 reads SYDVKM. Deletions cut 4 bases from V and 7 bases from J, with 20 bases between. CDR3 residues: CASSSPRQAVRNEQFF. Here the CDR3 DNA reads TGTGCCAGCAGTTCCCCTAGACAGGCGGTGAGGAATGAGCAGTTCTTC.

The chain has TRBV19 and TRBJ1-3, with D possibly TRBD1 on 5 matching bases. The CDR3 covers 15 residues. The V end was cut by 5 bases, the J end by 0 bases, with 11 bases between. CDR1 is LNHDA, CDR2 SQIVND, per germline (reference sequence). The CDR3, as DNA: TGTGCCAGTAGTCCATTGACAGACTCTGGAAACACCATATATTTT. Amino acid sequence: CASSPLTDSGNTIYF.

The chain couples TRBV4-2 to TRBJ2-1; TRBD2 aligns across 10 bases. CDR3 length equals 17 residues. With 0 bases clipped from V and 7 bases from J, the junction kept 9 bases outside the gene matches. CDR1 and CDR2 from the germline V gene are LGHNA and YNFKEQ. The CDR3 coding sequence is TGTGCCAGCAGCCAAGAGGCTAGCGGGAGTAGGTTGAATGAGCAGTTCTTC. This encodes CASSQEASGSRLNEQFF.

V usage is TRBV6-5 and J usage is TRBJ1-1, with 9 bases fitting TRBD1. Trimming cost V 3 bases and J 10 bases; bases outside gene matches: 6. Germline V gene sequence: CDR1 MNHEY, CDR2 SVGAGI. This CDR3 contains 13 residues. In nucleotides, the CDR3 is TGTGCCAGCAGTTATGGGACAGGGTGGGTAGCTTTCTTT. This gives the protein CASSYGTGWVAFF.

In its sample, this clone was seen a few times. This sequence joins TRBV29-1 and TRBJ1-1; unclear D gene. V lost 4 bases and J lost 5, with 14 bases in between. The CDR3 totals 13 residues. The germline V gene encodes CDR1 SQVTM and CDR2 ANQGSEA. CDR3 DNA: TGCAGCGTTGCGCAGGTTGAGCGGACTGAAGCTTTCTTT. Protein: CSVAQVERTEAFF. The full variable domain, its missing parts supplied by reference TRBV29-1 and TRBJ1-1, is SAVISQKPSRDICQRGTSLTIQCQVDSQVTMMFWYRQQPGQSLTLIATANQGSEATYESGFVIDKFPISRPNLTFSTLTVSNMSPEDSSIYLCSVAQVERTEAFFGQGTRLTVV.

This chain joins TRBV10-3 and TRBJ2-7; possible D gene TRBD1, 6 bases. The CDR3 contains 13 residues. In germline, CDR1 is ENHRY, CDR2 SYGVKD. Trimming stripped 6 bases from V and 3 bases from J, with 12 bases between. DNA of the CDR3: TGTGCCATCAGCAAGGGACAAAACTACGAGCAGTACTTC. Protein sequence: CAISKGQNYEQYF.

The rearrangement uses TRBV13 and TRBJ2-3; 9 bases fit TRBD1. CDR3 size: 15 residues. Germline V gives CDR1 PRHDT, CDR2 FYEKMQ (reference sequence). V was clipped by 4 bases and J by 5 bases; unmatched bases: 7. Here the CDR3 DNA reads TGTGCCAGCAGCTCTCAACAGGGGGCGGGAGATACGCAGTATTTT. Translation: CASSSQQGAGDTQYF.

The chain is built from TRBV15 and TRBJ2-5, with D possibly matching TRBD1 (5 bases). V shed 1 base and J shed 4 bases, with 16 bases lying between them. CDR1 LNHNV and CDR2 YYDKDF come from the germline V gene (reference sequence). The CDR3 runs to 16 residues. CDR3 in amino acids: CATSRVGAATSETQYF. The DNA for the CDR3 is TGTGCCACCAGCAGAGTAGGGGCAGCCACGTCAGAGACCCAGTACTTC. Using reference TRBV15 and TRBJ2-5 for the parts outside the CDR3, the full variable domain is DAMVIQNPRYQVTQFGKPVTLSCSQTLNHNVMYWYQQKSSQAPKLLFHYYDKDFNNEADTPDNFQSRRPNTSFCFLDIRSPGLGDTAMYLCATSRVGAATSETQYFGPGTRLLVL.

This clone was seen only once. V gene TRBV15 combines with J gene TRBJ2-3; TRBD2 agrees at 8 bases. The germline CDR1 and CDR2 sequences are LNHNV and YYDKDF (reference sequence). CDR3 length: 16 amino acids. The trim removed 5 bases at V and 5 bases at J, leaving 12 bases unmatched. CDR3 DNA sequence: TGTGCCACCAGCGTCGGGCGGGGGGAAATTGGAGATACGCAGTATTTT. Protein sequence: CATSVGRGEIGDTQYF.

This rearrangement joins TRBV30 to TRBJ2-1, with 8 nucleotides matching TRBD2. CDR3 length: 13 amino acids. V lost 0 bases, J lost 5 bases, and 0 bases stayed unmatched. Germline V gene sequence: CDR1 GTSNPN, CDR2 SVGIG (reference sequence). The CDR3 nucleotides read TGTGCCTGGAGTGTGCGGGGGGACAATGAGCAGTTCTTC. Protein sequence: CAWSVRGDNEQFF.

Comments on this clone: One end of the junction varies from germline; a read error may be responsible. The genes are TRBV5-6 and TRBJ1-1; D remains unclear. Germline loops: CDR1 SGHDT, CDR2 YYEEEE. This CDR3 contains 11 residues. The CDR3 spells CAGSLNTEAFF. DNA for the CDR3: TGTGCCGGCAGCCTAAACACTGAAGCTTTCTTT. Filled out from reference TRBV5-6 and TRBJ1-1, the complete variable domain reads DAGVTQSPTHLIKTRGQQVTLRCSPKSGHDTVSWYQQALGQGPQFIFQYYEEEERQRGNFPDRFSGHQFPNYSSELNVNALLLGDSALYLCAGSLNTEAFFGQGTRLTVV.

Here the CDR3 DNA reads TGTGCCAGTGGTGGTAGGGGGCTGAGTACCGGGGAGCTGTTTTTT. Amino acid sequence: CASGGRGLSTGELFF. The gene calls are TRBV2 and TRBJ2-2; 7 bases fit TRBD1. The V gene end was trimmed by 9 bases and the J gene end by 5 bases; junction bases not matched to a gene: 12. This CDR3 contains 15 residues. Germline V gene data show CDR1 as SNHLY and CDR2 as FYNNEI.

The CDR3, as DNA: TGCGCCAGCAGCCCCGGGGGTAGGCCCATAGAGGGTGGCTACACCTTC. It codes for CASSPGGRPIEGGYTF. V gene TRBV5-1 combines with J gene TRBJ1-2; possible D gene TRBD1, 5 bases. This CDR3 comprises 16 residues. The V gene lost 4 bases and the J gene lost 7 bases, with 23 bases spanning the gap. Germline loops: CDR1 SGHRS, CDR2 YFSETQ.

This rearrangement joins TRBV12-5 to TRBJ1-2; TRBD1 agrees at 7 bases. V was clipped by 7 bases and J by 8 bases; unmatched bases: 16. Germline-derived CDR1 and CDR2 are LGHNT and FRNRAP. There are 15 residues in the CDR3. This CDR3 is CASAPRGIPLWGYTF. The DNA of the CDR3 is TGTGCTAGTGCCCCCAGGGGGATCCCTCTTTGGGGCTACACCTTC.

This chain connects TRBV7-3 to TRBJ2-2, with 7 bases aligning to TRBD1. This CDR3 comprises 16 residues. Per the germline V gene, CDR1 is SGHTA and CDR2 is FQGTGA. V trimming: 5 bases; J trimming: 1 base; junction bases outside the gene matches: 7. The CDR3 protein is CASSPDRVLNTGELFF. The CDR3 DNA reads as TGTGCCAGCAGCCCCGACAGGGTCCTGAACACCGGGGAGCTGTTTTTT.

The CDR3 bases are TGTGCCAGCAGTGTACTAGCGGGAGGCGGCGAGCAGTACTTC. It codes for CASSVLAGGGEQYF. The chain recombines TRBV6-1 with TRBJ2-7; 12 bases match TRBD2. CDR1 is MNHNS, CDR2 SASEGT, per germline. After removal of 4 bases from V and 6 bases from J, the junction contained 4 bases not matched to a gene. The length of the CDR3 is 14 residues.

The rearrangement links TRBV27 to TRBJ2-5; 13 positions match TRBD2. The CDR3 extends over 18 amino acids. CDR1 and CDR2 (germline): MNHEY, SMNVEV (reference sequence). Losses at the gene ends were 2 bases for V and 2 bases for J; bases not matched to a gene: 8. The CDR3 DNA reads TGTGCCAGCAGTTTAAGGACTAGCGGGAGTCTTGGGCAAGAGACCCAGTACTTC. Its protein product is CASSLRTSGSLGQETQYF.

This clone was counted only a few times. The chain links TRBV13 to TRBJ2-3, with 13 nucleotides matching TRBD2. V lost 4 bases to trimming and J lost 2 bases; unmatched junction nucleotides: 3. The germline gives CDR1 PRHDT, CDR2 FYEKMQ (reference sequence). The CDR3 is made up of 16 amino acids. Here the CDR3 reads CASSWGTSGITDTQYF. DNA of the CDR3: TGTGCCAGCAGCTGGGGGACTAGCGGGATCACAGATACGCAGTATTTT.

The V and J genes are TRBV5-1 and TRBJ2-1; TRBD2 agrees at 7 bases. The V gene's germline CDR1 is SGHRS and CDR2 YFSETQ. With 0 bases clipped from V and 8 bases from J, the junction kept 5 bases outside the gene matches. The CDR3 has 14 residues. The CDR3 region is CASSLALAAYEQFF. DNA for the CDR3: TGCGCCAGCAGCTTGGCTCTAGCGGCCTATGAGCAGTTCTTC.

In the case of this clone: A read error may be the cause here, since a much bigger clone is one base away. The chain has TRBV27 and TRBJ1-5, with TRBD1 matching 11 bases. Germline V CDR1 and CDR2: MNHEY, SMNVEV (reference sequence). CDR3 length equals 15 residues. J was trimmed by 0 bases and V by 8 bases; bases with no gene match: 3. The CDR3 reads CASGDRGYSNQPQHF. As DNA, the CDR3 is TGTGCCAGCGGGGACAGGGGGTATAGCAATCAGCCCCAGCATTTT.

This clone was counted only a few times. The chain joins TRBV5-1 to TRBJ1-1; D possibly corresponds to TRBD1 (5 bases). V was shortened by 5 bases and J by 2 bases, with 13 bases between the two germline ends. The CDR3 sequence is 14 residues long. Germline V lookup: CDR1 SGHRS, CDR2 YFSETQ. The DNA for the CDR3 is TGCGCCAGCAGTTATGACAGTTTTAACACTGAAGCTTTCTTT. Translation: CASSYDSFNTEAFF.

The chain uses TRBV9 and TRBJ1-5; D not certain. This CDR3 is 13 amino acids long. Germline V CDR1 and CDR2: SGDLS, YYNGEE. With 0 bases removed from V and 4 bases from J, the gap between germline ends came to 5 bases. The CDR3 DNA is TGTGCCAGCAGCGTAGGGGAGAATCAGCCCCAGCATTTT. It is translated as CASSVGENQPQHF.

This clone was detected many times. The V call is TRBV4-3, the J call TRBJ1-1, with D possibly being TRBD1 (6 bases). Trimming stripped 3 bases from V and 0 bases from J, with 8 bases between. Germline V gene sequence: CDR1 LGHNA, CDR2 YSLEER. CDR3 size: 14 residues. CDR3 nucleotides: TGCGCCAGCAGCCAGTACAGGGTGAACACTGAAGCTTTCTTT. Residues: CASSQYRVNTEAFF.

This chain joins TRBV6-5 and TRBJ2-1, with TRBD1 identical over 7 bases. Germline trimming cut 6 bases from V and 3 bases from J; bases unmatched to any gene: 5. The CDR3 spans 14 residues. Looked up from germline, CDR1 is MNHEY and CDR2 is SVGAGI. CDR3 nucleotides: TGTGCCAGCAGCAAGGGGGACAGCTACAATGAGCAGTTCTTC. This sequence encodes CASSKGDSYNEQFF.

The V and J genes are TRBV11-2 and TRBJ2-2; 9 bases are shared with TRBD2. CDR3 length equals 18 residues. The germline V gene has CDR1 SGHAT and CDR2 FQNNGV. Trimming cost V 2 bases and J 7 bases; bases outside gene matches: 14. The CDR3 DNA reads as TGTGCCAGCAGCTTAACGGTGACTAGCGGCCTCTATCGCGGGGAGCTGTTTTTT. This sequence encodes CASSLTVTSGLYRGELFF.